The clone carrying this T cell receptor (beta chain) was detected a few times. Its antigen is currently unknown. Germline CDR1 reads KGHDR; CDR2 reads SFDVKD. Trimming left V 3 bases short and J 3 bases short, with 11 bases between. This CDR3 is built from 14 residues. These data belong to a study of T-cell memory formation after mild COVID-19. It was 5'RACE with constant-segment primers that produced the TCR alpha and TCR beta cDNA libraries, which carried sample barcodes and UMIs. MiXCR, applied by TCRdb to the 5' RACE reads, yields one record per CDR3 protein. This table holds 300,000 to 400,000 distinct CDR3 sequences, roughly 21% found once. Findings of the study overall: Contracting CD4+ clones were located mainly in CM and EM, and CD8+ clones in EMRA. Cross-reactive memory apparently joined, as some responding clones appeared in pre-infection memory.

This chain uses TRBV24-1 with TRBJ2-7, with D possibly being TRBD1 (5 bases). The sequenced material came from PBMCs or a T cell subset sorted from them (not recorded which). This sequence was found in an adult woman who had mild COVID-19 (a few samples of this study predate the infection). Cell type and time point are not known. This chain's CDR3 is CATSDDSPYYEQYF. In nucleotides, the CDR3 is TGTGCCACCAGTGATGACAGTCCATACTACGAGCAGTACTTC.